Listed below are T cell receptor beta chains from one sample, sequenced in a study of OX40 agonist ivuxolimab in advanced cancers. TCRdb's table, derived via immunoSEQ multiplex PCR, lists solely in-frame clones and lacks some. Among approximately 69,000 clones listed, nearly 90% were seen once. The sample here was CD4+ or CD8+ T cells sorted from blood, taken in a trial of the OX40 agonist ivuxolimab. The receptors shown here come from an adult with an advanced solid tumor such as melanoma, head and neck, liver or kidney cancer. The conserved cysteine and the conserved F or W are not part of the CDR3 here.

v_gene: TRBV11-3; j_gene: TRBJ2-5; CDR3aa: ASSPQGRETQY
v_gene: TRBV11-1; j_gene: TRBJ2-3; CDR3aa: ASSLVPGQGPSTDTQY
v_gene: TRBV19; j_gene: TRBJ1-1; CDR3aa: ASSTDEGNTEAF
v_gene: TRBV30; j_gene: TRBJ2-3; CDR3aa: AWSRGLALDTQY
v_gene: TRBV29-1; j_gene: TRBJ2-1; CDR3aa: SVEAGLNEQF
v_gene: TRBV29-1; j_gene: TRBJ2-1; CDR3aa: SVQSTRGNEQF
v_gene: TRBV28; j_gene: TRBJ1-6; CDR3aa: ASRLAGGQDNSPLH
v_gene: TRBV7-2; j_gene: TRBJ2-3; CDR3aa: ASSLDRPPDTQY
v_gene: TRBV5-1; j_gene: TRBJ2-1; CDR3aa: ASSLGTGGSYNEQF
v_gene: TRBV15; j_gene: TRBJ2-3; CDR3aa: ATSRGRDGDTQY
v_gene: TRBV4-3; j_gene: TRBJ1-2; CDR3aa: ASSQDVGAYGYT
v_gene: TRBV7-9; j_gene: TRBJ2-5; CDR3aa: ASSQGQGGETQY
v_gene: TRBV28; j_gene: TRBJ1-3; CDR3aa: ASSQRDSRNTIY
v_gene: TRBV6-4; j_gene: TRBJ1-3; CDR3aa: ASSETDRAGNTIY
v_gene: TRBV6-5; j_gene: TRBJ2-7; CDR3aa: ASSEIGPQY
v_gene: TRBV11-3; j_gene: TRBJ2-7; CDR3aa: ASSLDSENYRSSYEQY
v_gene: TRBV11-2; j_gene: TRBJ2-1; CDR3aa: ASSLGASGNSYNEQF
v_gene: TRBV4-1; j_gene: TRBJ2-1; CDR3aa: ASSQDLGRDNEQF
v_gene: TRBV5-1; j_gene: TRBJ2-7; CDR3aa: ASSLAGGGFSGRTYEQY
v_gene: TRBV28; j_gene: TRBJ1-2; CDR3aa: ASSLWPPGTGPLF
v_gene: TRBV11-2; j_gene: TRBJ2-3; CDR3aa: ASSRTGGADTQY
v_gene: TRBV5-1; j_gene: TRBJ2-5; CDR3aa: ASGEGQETQY
v_gene: TRBV28; j_gene: TRBJ2-6; CDR3aa: ASRGTSGSGANVLT
v_gene: TRBV7-6; j_gene: TRBJ1-5; CDR3aa: ASSPPFGTDYSNQPQH
v_gene: TRBV9; j_gene: TRBJ1-1; CDR3aa: ASSPRAGMNTEAF
v_gene: TRBV15; j_gene: TRBJ2-3; CDR3aa: AVLRTQGTDTQY